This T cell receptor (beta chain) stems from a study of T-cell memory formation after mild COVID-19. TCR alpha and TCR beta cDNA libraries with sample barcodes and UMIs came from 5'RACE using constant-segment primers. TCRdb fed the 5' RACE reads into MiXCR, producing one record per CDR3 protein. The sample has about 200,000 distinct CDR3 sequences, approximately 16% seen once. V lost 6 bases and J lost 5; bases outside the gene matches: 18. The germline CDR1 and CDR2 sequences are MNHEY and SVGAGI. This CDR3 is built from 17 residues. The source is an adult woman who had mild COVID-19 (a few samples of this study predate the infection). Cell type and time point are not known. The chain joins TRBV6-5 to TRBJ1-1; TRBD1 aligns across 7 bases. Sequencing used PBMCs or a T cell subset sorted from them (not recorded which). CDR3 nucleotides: TGTGCCAGCAGCTTTACTCGGCCCGGTTCAGGGGGAACTGAAGCTTTCTTT. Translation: CASSFTRPGSGGTEAFF.